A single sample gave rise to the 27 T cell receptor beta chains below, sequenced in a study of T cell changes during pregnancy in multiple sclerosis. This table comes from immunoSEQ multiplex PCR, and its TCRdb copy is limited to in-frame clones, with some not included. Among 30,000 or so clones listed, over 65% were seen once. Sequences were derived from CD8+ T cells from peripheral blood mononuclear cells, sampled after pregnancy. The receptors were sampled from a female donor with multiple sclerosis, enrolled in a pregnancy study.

CDR3 protein: CASSPPQETELFF. The CDR3 DNA sequence: TGTGCCAGCTCACCACCGCAGGAAACGGAGCTGTTTTTT. This chain connects TRBV18 to TRBJ2-2; D remains ambiguous. V was clipped by 0 bases and J by 10 bases, with 9 bases between them. Germline V gene sequence: CDR1 KGHSH, CDR2 LQKENI. This CDR3 spans 13 amino acids.

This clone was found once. CDR3 residues: CASSISAGAFGKLFF. CDR3 DNA: TGTGCCAGTAGTATATCGGCAGGGGCCTTCGGGAAACTGTTTTTT. The chain uses TRBV19 and TRBJ1-4, with a possible D match to TRBD1 (6 bases). Trimming pared 2 bases from V and 11 bases from J, leaving 18 bases between. The CDR3 runs to 15 residues. Germline CDR1 reads LNHDA; CDR2 reads SQIVND (reference sequence).

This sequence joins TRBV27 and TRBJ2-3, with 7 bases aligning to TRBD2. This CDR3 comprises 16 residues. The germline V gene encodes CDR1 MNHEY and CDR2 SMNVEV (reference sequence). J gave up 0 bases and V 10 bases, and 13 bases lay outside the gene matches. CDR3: CANGLDWGTSTDTQYF. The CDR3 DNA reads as TGTGCCAACGGACTAGATTGGGGAACTAGCACAGATACGCAGTATTTT.

The CDR3: CASSEAQGVGYGYTF. CDR3 in DNA: TGTGCCAGCAGTGAAGCGCAGGGGGTGGGATATGGCTACACCTTC. V usage is TRBV2 and J usage is TRBJ1-2; TRBD1 agrees at 7 bases. V shed 0 bases, J shed 5 bases, and the junction held 6 bases outside the gene matches. The CDR3 consists of 15 residues. Germline lookup yields CDR1 SNHLY and CDR2 FYNNEI.

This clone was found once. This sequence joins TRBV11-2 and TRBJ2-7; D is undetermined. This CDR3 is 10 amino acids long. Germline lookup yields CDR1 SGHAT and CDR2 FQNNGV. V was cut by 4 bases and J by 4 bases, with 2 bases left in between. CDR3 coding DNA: TGTGCCAGCAGCTCTTACGAGCAGTACTTC. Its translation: CASSSYEQYF.

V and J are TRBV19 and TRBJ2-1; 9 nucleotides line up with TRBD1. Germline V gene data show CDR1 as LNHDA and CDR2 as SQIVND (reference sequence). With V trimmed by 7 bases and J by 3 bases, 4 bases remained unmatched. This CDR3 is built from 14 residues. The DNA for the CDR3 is TGTGCCAGTAATCGGGACAGGGACTACAATGAGCAGTTCTTC. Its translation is CASNRDRDYNEQFF.

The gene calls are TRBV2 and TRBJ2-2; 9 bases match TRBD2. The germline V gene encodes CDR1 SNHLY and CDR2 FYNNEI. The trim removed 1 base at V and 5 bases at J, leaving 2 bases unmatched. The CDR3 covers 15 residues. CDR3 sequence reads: CASSEVAGGTGELFF. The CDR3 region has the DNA TGTGCCAGCAGTGAAGTCGCGGGGGGGACCGGGGAGCTGTTTTTT. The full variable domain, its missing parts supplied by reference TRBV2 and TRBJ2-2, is EPEVTQTPSHQVTQMGQEVILRCVPISNHLYFYWYRQILGQKVEFLVSFYNNEISEKSEIFDDQFSVERPDGSNFTLKIRSTKLEDSAMYFCASSEVAGGTGELFFGEGSRLTVL.

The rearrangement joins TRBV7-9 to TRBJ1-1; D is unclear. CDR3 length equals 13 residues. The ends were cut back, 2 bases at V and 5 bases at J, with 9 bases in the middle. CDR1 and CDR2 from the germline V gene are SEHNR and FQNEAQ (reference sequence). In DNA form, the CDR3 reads TGTGCCAGCAGCTTAACGGGGATTACTGAAGCTTTCTTT. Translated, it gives CASSLTGITEAFF.

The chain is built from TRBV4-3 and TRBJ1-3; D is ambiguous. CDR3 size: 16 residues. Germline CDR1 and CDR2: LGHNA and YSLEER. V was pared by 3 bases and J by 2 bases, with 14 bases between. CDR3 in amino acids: CASSHGPGDAGNTIYF. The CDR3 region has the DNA TGCGCCAGCAGCCACGGGCCGGGAGACGCTGGAAACACCATATATTTT.

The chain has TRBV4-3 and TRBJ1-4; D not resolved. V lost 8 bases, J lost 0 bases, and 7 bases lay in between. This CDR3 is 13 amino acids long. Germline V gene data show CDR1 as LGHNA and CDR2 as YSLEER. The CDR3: CASRGATNEKLFF. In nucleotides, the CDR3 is TGCGCCAGCCGGGGTGCAACTAATGAAAAACTGTTTTTT.

The DNA for the CDR3 is TGTGCCAGCAGCCCCGTCGGGACAGCGACCTACGAGCAGTACTTC. Protein sequence: CASSPVGTATYEQYF. The V call is TRBV5-6, the J call TRBJ2-7, with 7 bases that match TRBD1. Germline V gives CDR1 SGHDT, CDR2 YYEEEE. This CDR3 spans 15 amino acids. V shed 4 bases and J 2 bases; nucleotides not matched to a gene: 9.

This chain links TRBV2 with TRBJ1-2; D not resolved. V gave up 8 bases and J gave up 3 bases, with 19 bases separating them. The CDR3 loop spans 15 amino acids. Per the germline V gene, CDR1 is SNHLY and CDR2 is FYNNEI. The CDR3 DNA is TGTGCCAGCCCCCGTGGACGGGATCCTCACTATGGCTACACCTTC. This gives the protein CASPRGRDPHYGYTF.

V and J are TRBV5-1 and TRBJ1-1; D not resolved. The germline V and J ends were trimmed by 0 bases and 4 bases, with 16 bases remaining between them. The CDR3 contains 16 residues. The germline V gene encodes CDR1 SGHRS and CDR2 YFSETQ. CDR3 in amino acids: CASSLEFPGGSTEAFF. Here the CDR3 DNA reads TGCGCCAGCAGCTTGGAGTTCCCAGGAGGGAGCACTGAAGCTTTCTTT. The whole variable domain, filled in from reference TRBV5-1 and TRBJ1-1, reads KAGVTQTPRYLIKTRGQQVTLSCSPISGHRSVSWYQQTPGQGLQFLFEYFSETQRNKGNFPGRFSGRQFSNSRSEMNVSTLELGDSALYLCASSLEFPGGSTEAFFGQGTRLTVV.

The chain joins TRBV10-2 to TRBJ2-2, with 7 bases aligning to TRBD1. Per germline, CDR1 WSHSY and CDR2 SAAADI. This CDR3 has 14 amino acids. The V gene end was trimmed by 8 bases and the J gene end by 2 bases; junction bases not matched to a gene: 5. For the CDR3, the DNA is TGCGCCAGCGCCCGGGACAGCAACACCGGGGAGCTGTTTTTT. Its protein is CASARDSNTGELFF.

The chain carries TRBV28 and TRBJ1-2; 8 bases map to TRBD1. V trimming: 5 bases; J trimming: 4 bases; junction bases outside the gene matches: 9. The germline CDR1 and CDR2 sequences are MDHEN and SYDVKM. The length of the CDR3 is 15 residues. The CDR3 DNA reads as TGTGCCAGCAGTCTCGGACAGGGTTCGTTCTATGGCTACACCTTC. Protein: CASSLGQGSFYGYTF.

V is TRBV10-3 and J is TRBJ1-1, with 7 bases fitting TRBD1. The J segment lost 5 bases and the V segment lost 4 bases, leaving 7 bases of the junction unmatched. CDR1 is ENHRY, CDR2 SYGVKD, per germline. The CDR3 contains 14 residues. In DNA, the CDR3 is TGTGCCATCAGTGCCCCCGGGACAGAGACTGAAGCTTTCTTT. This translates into CAISAPGTETEAFF.

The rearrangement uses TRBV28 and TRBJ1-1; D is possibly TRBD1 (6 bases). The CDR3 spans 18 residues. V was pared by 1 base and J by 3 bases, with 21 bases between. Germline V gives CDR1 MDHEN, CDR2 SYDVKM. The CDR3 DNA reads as TGTGCCAGCAGTTTATTCGGGGGGGACACGATCTGGGACACTGAAGCTTTCTTT. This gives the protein CASSLFGGDTIWDTEAFF. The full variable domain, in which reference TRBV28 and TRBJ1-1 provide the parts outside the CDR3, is DVKVTQSSRYLVKRTGEKVFLECVQDMDHENMFWYRQDPGLGLRLIYFSYDVKMKEKGDIPEGYSVSREKKERFSLILESASTNQTSMYLCASSLFGGDTIWDTEAFFGQGTRLTVV.

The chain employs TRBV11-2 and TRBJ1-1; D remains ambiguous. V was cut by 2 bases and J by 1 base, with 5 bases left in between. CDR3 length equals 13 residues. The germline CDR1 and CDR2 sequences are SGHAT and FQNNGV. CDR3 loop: CASSLTPNTEAFF. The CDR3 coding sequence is TGTGCCAGCAGCTTAACACCGAACACTGAAGCTTTCTTT.

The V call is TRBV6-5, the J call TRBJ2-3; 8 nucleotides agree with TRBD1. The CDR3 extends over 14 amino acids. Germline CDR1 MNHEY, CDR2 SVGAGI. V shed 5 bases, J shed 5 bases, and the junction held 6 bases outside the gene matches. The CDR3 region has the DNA TGTGCCAGCAGTCTAACAGGGGGAAGAGATACGCAGTATTTT. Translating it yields CASSLTGGRDTQYF.

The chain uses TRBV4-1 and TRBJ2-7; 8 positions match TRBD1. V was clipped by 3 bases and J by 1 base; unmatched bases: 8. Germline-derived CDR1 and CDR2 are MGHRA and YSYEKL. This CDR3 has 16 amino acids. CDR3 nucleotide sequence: TGCGCCAGCAGCCAGCCGCCGGGACAGGCGTCCTACGAGCAGTACTTC. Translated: CASSQPPGQASYEQYF.

CDR3 in amino acids: CASSLGTGDDEQYF. The CDR3 coding sequence is TGCGCCAGCAGCCTCGGGACAGGGGACGACGAGCAGTACTTC. The chain has TRBV4-3 and TRBJ2-7, with 10 bases that match TRBD1. Germline V gene lookup returns CDR1 LGHNA and CDR2 YSLEER. The CDR3 has 14 amino acids. V lost 4 bases, J lost 5 bases, and 5 bases stayed unmatched.

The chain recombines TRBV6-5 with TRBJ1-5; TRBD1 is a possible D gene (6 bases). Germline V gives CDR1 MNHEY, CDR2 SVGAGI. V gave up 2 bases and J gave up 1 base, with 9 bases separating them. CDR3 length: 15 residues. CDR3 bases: TGTGCCAGCAGTTACAGACAGGACAGCAATCAGCCCCAGCATTTT. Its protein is CASSYRQDSNQPQHF.

The CDR3 here is CASLPGQPIYNEQFF. CDR3 coding DNA: TGTGCCAGCTTGCCGGGACAGCCGATCTACAATGAGCAGTTCTTC. This chain uses TRBV6-6 with TRBJ2-1; 7 bases fit TRBD1. Germline V CDR1 and CDR2: MNHNY, SVGAGI (reference sequence). J lost 3 bases, V lost 8 bases, and 10 bases had no gene match. The length of the CDR3 is 15 residues.

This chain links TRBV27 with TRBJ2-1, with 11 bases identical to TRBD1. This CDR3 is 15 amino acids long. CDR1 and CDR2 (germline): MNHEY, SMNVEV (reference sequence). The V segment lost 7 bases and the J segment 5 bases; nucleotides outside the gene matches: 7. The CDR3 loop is CASTEGQGGHNEQFF. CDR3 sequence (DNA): TGTGCCAGCACCGAGGGACAGGGGGGCCACAATGAGCAGTTCTTC.

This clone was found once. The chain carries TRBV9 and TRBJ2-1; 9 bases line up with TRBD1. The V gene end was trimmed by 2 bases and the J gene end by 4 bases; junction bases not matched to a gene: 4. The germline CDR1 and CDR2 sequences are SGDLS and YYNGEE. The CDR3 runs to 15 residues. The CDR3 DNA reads TGTGCCAGCAGCGTTAGACAGGGGGTATACAATGAGCAGTTCTTC. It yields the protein CASSVRQGVYNEQFF.

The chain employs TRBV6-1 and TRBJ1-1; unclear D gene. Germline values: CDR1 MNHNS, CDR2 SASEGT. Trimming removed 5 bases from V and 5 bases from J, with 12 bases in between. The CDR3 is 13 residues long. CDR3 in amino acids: CASSFEASTEAFF. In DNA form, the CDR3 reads TGTGCCAGCAGTTTTGAAGCGAGTACTGAAGCTTTCTTT.

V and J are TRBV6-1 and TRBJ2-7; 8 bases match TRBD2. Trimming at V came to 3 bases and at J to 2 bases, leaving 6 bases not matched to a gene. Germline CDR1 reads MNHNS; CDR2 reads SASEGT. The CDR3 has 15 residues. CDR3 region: CASSEGTSGAYEQYF. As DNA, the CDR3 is TGTGCCAGCAGTGAGGGCACTAGCGGCGCCTACGAGCAGTACTTC.